This TCR beta chain appears in the sequencing data of a study of T cell changes during pregnancy in multiple sclerosis. The assay was immunoSEQ multiplex PCR, and TCRdb's table has in-frame clones only and misses some. The table includes approximately 50,000 clones, 92% detected once. The CDR3 has 15 residues. Germline values: CDR1 SEHNR, CDR2 FQNEAQ (reference sequence). Trimming removed 0 bases at V and 7 bases at J, with 13 bases between. V is TRBV7-9 and J is TRBJ1-3; D possibly corresponds to TRBD1 (5 bases). The origin of this receptor is a female donor with multiple sclerosis, enrolled in a pregnancy study. Sequencing was performed on CD4+ T cells from peripheral blood mononuclear cells, taken in the third trimester of pregnancy. For the CDR3, the DNA is TGTGCCAGCAGCTTAGCAAGGCAGGGAACGAACACCATATATTTT. It yields the protein CASSLARQGTNTIYF.